Below, 7 T cell receptor beta chains from the same sample are listed, as sequenced in a study of blood T cell repertoires in COVID-19. Sequencing was performed with immunoSEQ multiplex PCR; in TCRdb, only in-frame clones are kept and a portion is missing. The sample yields 45,000 to 55,000 clones, 65% to 85% seen once. What was sequenced was peripheral blood. The receptors were sampled from a human donor with active or convalescent COVID-19. The donor label of this sample is uncertain.

V and J are TRBV7-9 and TRBJ2-7, with 8 bases fitting TRBD1. Per germline, CDR1 SEHNR and CDR2 FQNEAQ (reference sequence). Losses at the gene ends were 5 bases for V and 3 bases for J; bases not matched to a gene: 12. This CDR3 contains 16 residues. The CDR3 sequence is CASSIFGQGGDYEQYF. CDR3 DNA: TGTGCCAGCAGCATCTTCGGACAGGGTGGCGACTACGAGCAGTACTTC.

The chain joins TRBV19 to TRBJ1-2; TRBD1 matches 9 bases. The CDR3 totals 15 residues. Unmatched junction bases numbered 4, after V lost 1 base and J lost 4 bases. In germline, CDR1 is LNHDA, CDR2 SQIVND (reference sequence). CDR3 region: CASSIAWTGVYGYTF. Written as DNA, the CDR3 is TGTGCCAGTAGTATAGCCTGGACAGGGGTCTATGGCTACACCTTC.

This chain joins TRBV30 and TRBJ1-5, with a possible D match to TRBD1 (6 bases). The CDR3 spans 13 residues. V was clipped by 4 bases and J by 7 bases, with 14 bases between them. Germline V gene data show CDR1 as GTSNPN and CDR2 as SVGIG (reference sequence). The CDR3 sequence: CAWNLGGTQPQHF. CDR3 in DNA: TGTGCCTGGAACCTAGGGGGAACCCAGCCCCAGCATTTT.

The gene calls are TRBV12-3 or TRBV12-4 and TRBJ1-1, with D tentatively TRBD1 (5 bases). There are 12 residues in the CDR3. Between the trimmed V and J ends, which lost 3 bases and 4 bases, there was a span of 6 bases. The chain's CDR3 is CASSFGGTEAFF. CDR3 nucleotide sequence: TGTGCCAGCAGTTTCGGGGGCACTGAAGCTTTCTTT.

DNA for the CDR3: TGTGCCAGCAGCATCCGGGACAGGGCAGATACGCAGTATTTT. Translated, it gives CASSIRDRADTQYF. The rearrangement joins TRBV9 to TRBJ2-3, with 9 bases identical to TRBD1. J lost 4 bases, V lost 4 bases, and 4 bases had no gene match. CDR3 size: 14 residues. The germline V gene encodes CDR1 SGDLS and CDR2 YYNGEE.

The chain carries TRBV7-7 and TRBJ2-5; 10 bases agree with TRBD1. The CDR3 has 15 amino acids. The germline V gene encodes CDR1 SSHAT and CDR2 FNYEAQ (reference sequence). Trimming removed 2 bases from V and 5 bases from J; junction bases left unmatched: 5. CDR3 in DNA: TGTGCCAGCAGCTTAAATTGGGACAGGGGCGAGACCCAGTACTTC. The encoded protein is CASSLNWDRGETQYF.

The chain combines TRBV24-1 with TRBJ2-1; 9 nucleotides agree with TRBD1. The CDR3 length is 16 residues. Trimming took 1 base from V and 3 from J; bases not matched to a gene: 3. Germline V CDR1 and CDR2: KGHDR, SFDVKD. The CDR3 bases are TGTGCCACCAGTGATTTATCGACAGGGGGCTACAATGAGCAGTTCTTC. Protein product: CATSDLSTGGYNEQFF.